The next 2 T cell receptor beta chains were all read from a single sample in a study of blood T cell repertoires in COVID-19. The protocol was immunoSEQ multiplex PCR, while the TCRdb copy is restricted to in-frame clones and leaves out a portion. This table holds roughly 380,000 clones, roughly 80% found once. Input material: peripheral blood. The source is a human donor with acute or convalescent COVID-19. The donor label of this sample is uncertain.

V gene TRBV6-5 combines with J gene TRBJ1-2; possibly TRBD1 for D (5 bases). V lost 0 bases to trimming and J lost 6 bases, with 17 bases between them. CDR3 length equals 16 residues. Germline values: CDR1 MNHEY, CDR2 SVGAGI. For the CDR3, the DNA is TGTGCCAGCAGTTACTCGATCCCGGCAGGGTCAGATGGCTACACCTTC. Translating it yields CASSYSIPAGSDGYTF.

The gene calls are TRBV19 and TRBJ1-5; D is possibly TRBD1 (5 bases). The germline CDR1 and CDR2 sequences are LNHDA and SQIVND (reference sequence). V shed 6 bases and J shed 2 bases, with 11 bases lying between them. This CDR3 contains 14 residues. CDR3 nucleotides: TGTGCCAGTAGGGGAAGGGGTGGCAATCAGCCCCAGCATTTT. It yields the protein CASRGRGGNQPQHF.